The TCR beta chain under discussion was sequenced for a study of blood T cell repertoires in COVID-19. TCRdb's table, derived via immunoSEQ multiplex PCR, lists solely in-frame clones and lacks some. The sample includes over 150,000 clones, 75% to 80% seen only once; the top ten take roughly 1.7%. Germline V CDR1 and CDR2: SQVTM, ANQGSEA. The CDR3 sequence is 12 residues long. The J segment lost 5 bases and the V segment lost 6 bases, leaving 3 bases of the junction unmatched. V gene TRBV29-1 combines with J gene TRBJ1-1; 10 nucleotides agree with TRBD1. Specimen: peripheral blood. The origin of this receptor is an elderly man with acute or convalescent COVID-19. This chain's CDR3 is CSVGQGGTEAFF. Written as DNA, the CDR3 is TGCAGCGTCGGACAGGGGGGAACTGAAGCTTTCTTT.